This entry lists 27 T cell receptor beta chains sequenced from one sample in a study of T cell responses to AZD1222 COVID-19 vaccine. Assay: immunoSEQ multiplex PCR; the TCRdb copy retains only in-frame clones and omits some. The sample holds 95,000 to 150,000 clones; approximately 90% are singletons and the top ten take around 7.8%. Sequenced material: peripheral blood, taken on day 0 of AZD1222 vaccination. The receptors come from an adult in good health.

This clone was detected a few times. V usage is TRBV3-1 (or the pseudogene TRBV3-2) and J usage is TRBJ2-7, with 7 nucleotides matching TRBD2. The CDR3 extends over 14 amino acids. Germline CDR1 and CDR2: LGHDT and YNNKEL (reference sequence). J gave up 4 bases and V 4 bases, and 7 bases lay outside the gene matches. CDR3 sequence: CASSRASGKYEQYF. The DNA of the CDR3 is TGTGCCAGCAGCCGGGCTAGCGGAAAATACGAGCAGTACTTC.

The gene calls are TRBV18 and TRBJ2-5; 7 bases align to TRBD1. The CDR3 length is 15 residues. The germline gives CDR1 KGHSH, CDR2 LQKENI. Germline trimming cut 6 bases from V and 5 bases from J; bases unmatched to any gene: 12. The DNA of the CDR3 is TGTGCCAGCTCTCAATCCGGGACAGACGGGGAGACCCAGTACTTC. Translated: CASSQSGTDGETQYF.

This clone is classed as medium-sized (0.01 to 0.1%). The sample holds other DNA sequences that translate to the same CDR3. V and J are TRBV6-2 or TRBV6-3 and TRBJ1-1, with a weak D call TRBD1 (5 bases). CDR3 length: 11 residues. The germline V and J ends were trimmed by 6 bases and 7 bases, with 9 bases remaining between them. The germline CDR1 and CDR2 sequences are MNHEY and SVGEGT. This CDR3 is CASSPGLEAFF. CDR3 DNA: TGTGCCAGCAGCCCGGGACTTGAAGCTTTCTTT.

The CDR3 is CASSFKGGAETQYF. CDR3 coding DNA: TGTGCCAGCAGTTTCAAGGGAGGTGCCGAGACCCAGTACTTC. The chain uses TRBV3-1 (or the pseudogene TRBV3-2) and TRBJ2-5; tentative D call: TRBD2 (6 bases). Germline CDR1 is LGHDT and CDR2 is YNNKEL (reference sequence). V shed 6 bases and J shed 5 bases, with 16 bases lying between them. This CDR3 contains 14 residues.

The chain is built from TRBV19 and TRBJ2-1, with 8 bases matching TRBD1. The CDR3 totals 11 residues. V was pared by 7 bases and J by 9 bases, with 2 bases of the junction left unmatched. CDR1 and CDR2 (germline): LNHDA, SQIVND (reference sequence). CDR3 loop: CASKTGVEQFF. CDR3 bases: TGTGCCAGTAAGACAGGGGTTGAGCAGTTCTTC.

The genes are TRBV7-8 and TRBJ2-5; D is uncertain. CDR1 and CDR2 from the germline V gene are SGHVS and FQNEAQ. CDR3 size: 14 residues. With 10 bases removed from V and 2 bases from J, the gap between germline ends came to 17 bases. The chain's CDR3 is CATNLDAGQETQYF. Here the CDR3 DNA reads TGTGCCACCAATCTCGACGCAGGTCAAGAGACCCAGTACTTC. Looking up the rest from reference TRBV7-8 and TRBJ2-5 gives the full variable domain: GAGVSQSPRYKVAKRGQDVALRCDPISGHVSLFWYQQALGQGPEFLTYFQNEAQLDKSGLPSDRFFAERPEGSVSTLKIQRTQQEDSAVYLCATNLDAGQETQYFGPGTRLLVL.

CDR3: CASSTTSGSSGETQYF. For the CDR3, the DNA is TGTGCCAGCTCAACTACTAGCGGGAGTTCGGGAGAGACCCAGTACTTC. The chain combines TRBV18 with TRBJ2-5; 11 positions match TRBD2. Trimming took 5 bases from V and 4 from J; bases not matched to a gene: 9. Germline CDR1 reads KGHSH; CDR2 reads LQKENI. The CDR3 is 16 amino acids.

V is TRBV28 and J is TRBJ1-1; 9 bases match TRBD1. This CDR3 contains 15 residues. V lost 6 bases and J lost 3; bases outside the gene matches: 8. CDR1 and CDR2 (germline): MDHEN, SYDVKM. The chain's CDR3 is CASSRADRGYTEAFF. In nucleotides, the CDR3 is TGTGCCAGCAGCCGAGCGGACAGGGGTTACACTGAAGCTTTCTTT.

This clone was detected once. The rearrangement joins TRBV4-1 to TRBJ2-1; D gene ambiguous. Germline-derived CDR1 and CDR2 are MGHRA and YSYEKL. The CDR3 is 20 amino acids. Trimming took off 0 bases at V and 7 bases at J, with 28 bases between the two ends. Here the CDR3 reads CASSQEGLRGFSDPGNEQFF. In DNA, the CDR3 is TGCGCCAGCAGCCAAGAAGGGCTCAGAGGATTCTCGGACCCCGGAAATGAGCAGTTCTTC.

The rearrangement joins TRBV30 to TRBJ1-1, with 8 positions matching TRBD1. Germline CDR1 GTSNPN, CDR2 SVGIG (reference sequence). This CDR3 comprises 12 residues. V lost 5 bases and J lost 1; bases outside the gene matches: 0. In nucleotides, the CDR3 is TGTGCCTGGGGGACAGGGAACACTGAAGCTTTCTTT. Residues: CAWGTGNTEAFF.

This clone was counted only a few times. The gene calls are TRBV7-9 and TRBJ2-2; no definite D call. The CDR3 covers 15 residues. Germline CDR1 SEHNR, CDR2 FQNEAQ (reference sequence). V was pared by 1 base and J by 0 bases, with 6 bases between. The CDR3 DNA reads TGTGCCAGCAGCTTAGTTGCGGCGAACACCGGGGAGCTGTTTTTT. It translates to CASSLVAANTGELFF.

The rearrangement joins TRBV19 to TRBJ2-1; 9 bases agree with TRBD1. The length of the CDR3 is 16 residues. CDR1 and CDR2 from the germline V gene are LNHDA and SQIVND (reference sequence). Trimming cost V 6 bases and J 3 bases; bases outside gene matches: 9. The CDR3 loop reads CASSRTGGAYYNEQFF. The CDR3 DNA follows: TGTGCCAGTAGCAGAACAGGGGGCGCTTACTACAATGAGCAGTTCTTC.

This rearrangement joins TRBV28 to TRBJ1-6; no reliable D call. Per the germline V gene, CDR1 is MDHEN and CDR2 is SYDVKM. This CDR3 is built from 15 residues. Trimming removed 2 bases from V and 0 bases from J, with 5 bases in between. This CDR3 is CASSLPSSYNSPLHF. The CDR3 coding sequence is TGTGCCAGCAGTTTACCGAGCTCCTATAATTCACCCCTCCACTTT.

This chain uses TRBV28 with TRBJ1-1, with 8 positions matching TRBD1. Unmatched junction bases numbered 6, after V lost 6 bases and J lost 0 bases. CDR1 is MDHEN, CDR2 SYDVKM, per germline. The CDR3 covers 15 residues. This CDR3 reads CASRRTGSMNTEAFF. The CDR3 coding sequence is TGTGCCAGCAGACGGACAGGGAGCATGAACACTGAAGCTTTCTTT. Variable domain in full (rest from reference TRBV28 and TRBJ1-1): DVKVTQSSRYLVKRTGEKVFLECVQDMDHENMFWYRQDPGLGLRLIYFSYDVKMKEKGDIPEGYSVSREKKERFSLILESASTNQTSMYLCASRRTGSMNTEAFFGQGTRLTVV.

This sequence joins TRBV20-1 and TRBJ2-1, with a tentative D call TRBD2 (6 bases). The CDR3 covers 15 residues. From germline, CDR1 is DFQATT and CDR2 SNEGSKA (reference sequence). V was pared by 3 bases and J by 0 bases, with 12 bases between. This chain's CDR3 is CSASRGWGSYNEQFF. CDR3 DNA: TGCAGTGCTAGTCGGGGGTGGGGCTCCTACAATGAGCAGTTCTTC.

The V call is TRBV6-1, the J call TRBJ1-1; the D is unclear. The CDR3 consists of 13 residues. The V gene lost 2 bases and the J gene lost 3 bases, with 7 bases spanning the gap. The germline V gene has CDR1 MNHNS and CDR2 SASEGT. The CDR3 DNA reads TGTGCCAGCAGTGAACCGCAAGACACTGAAGCTTTCTTT. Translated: CASSEPQDTEAFF.

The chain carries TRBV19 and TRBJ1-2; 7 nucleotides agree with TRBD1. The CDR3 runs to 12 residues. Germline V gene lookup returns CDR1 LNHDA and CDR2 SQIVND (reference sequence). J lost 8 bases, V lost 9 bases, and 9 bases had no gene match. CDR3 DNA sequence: TGTGCCAGGAGGAGGGGGCGGAACGGCTACACCTTC. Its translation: CARRRGRNGYTF.

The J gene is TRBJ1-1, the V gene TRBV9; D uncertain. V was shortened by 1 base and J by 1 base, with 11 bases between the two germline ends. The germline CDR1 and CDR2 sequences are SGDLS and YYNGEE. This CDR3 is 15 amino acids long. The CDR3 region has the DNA TGTGCCAGCAGCGTATCCCCGGGAAAGAACACTGAAGCTTTCTTT. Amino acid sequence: CASSVSPGKNTEAFF.

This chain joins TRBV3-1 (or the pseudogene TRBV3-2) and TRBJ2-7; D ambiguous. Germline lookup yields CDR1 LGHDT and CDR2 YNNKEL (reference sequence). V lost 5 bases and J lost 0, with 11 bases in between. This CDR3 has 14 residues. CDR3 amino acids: CASSARLSSYEQYF. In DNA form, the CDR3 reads TGTGCCAGCAGCGCCAGGTTAAGCTCCTACGAGCAGTACTTC.

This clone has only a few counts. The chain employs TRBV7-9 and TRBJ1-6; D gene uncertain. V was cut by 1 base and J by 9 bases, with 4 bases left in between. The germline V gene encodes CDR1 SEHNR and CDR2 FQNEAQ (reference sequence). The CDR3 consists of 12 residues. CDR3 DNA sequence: TGTGCCAGCAGCTTAGGTTTTTCACCCCTCCACTTT. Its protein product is CASSLGFSPLHF.

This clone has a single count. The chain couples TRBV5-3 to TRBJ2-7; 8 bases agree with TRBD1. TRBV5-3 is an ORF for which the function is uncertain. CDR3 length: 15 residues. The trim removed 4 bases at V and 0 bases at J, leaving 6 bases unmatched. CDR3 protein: CARSPGQVTSYEQYF. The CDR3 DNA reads TGTGCCAGAAGCCCGGGACAGGTAACCTCCTACGAGCAGTACTTC.

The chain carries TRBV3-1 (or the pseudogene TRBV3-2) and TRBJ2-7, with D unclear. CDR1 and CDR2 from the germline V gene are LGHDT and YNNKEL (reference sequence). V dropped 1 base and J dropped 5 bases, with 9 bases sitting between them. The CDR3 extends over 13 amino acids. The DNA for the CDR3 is TGTGCCAGCAGCCAAGGATGGGGTGACGAGCAGTACTTC. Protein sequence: CASSQGWGDEQYF.

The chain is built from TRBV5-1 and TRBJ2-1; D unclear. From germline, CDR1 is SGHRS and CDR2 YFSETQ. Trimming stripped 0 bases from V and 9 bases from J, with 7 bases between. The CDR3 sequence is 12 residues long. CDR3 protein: CASSLDRSEQFF. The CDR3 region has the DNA TGCGCCAGCAGCTTGGATCGGAGTGAGCAGTTCTTC.

The chain's CDR3 is CASSGYGTSGFNEQFF. The CDR3 DNA sequence: TGTGCCAGCAGCGGGTACGGGACTAGCGGGTTCAATGAGCAGTTCTTC. This rearrangement joins TRBV9 to TRBJ2-1, with 12 bases lining up with TRBD2. The CDR3 totals 16 residues. V shed 3 bases and J 6 bases; nucleotides not matched to a gene: 7. CDR1 and CDR2 (germline): SGDLS, YYNGEE.

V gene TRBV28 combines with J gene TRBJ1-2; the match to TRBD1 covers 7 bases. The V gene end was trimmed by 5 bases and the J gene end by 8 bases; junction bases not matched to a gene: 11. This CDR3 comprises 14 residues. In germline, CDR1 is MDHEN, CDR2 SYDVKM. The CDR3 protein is CASSRLAQGGGYTF. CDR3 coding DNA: TGTGCCAGCAGTCGGCTCGCCCAGGGGGGCGGCTACACCTTC.

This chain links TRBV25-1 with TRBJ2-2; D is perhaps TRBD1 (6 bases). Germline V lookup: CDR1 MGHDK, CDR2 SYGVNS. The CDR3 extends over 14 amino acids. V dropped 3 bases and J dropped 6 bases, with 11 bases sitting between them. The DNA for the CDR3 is TGTGCCAGCAGTGAGTTCAGGGGCGCCGGGGAGCTGTTTTTT. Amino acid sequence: CASSEFRGAGELFF.

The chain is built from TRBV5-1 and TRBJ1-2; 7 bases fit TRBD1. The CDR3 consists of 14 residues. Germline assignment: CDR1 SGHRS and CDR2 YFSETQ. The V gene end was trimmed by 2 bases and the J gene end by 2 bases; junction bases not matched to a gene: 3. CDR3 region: CASSLGTANYGYTF. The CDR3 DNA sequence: TGCGCCAGCAGCTTAGGGACAGCGAACTATGGCTACACCTTC.